A single sample is the source of the 23 T cell receptor beta chains below, sequenced in a study of T cells after yellow fever vaccination (dated by TCRdb to the late 2010s). In the paper's terms, the treatment or condition label means: live attenuated yellow fever vaccine strain. The library was made by 5' RACE. The sequencer was an Illumina HiSeq 2500. The public sequencing data were trimmed at Q25 with fastp and processed into clonotypes with MiXCR by TCRdb, which kept only in-frame beta chains. Entries that share a CDR3 protein sequence are merged under the most common genes and DNA. For this sample there are around 49,000 distinct CDR3 sequences; 6.8% appear just once. The ten largest clonotypes hold approximately 15% of the sample. The sample here was CD8+ T cells not binding an NS4B(214-222) dextramer, sorted from PBMCs, taken 45 days after the yellow fever booster vaccination. This sample's cell subset or site label indicates: NS4B epitope dextramer-negative CD8 T cells. Receptors originate from a man under 40 who received the YFV17D yellow fever vaccine.

This clonotype was detected many times. The chain uses TRBV6-2 or TRBV6-3 and TRBJ2-7, with D possibly TRBD1 on 6 matching bases. The germline CDR1 and CDR2 sequences are MNHEY and SVGEGT. This CDR3 is built from 15 residues. V lost 2 bases and J 1 base, leaving 12 bases between the germline ends. The CDR3 region has the DNA TGTGCCAGCAGTTACGGGGGCGGCGAATCCTACGAGCAGTACTTC. It codes for CASSYGGGESYEQYF.

This clonotype was observed at least ten times. The chain combines TRBV15 with TRBJ2-3; 14 bases are shared with TRBD2. Germline-derived CDR1 and CDR2 are LNHNV and YYDKDF (reference sequence). V lost 0 bases to trimming and J lost 3 bases; unmatched junction nucleotides: 11. The CDR3 is made up of 20 amino acids. DNA for the CDR3: TGTGCCACCAGCAGAGATCGACTAGCGGGAGGGGAAGCATCGACAGATACGCAGTATTTT. Protein: CATSRDRLAGGEASTDTQYF.

There are many counts of this clonotype. This sequence joins TRBV11-2 and TRBJ2-7; 8 positions agree with TRBD1. Germline lookup yields CDR1 SGHAT and CDR2 FQNNGV. The ends lost 5 bases at V and 3 bases at J; junction bases unmatched: 6. This CDR3 has 14 amino acids. The CDR3 loop reads CASSLGQGIYEQYF. CDR3 nucleotides: TGTGCCAGCAGCCTAGGACAGGGAATCTACGAGCAGTACTTC.

This clonotype was recorded at least ten times. The chain recombines TRBV29-1 with TRBJ2-7, with 8 bases lining up with TRBD2. This CDR3 comprises 16 residues. In germline, CDR1 is SQVTM, CDR2 ANQGSEA. The junction had 15 bases not matched to a gene; V was cut back by 3 bases and J by 5 bases. CDR3 protein: CSVEGDLAGKVDEQYF. CDR3 nucleotide sequence: TGCAGCGTTGAGGGCGACTTAGCGGGAAAGGTGGACGAGCAGTACTTC.

This chain joins TRBV30 and TRBJ2-3; D is possibly TRBD1 (5 bases). The CDR3 contains 13 residues. Germline CDR1 and CDR2: GTSNPN and SVGIG (reference sequence). The ends were cut back, 1 base at V and 2 bases at J, with 7 bases in the middle. CDR3 residues: CAWSGRVTDTQYF. In DNA form, the CDR3 reads TGTGCCTGGAGTGGCAGGGTCACAGATACGCAGTATTTT.

This clonotype was seen more than once but under ten times. The V gene is TRBV12-3 or TRBV12-4, the J gene TRBJ2-1; no definite D call. This CDR3 is built from 12 residues. Trimming left V 4 bases short and J 6 bases short, with 7 bases between. Written as DNA, the CDR3 is TGTGCCAGCAGTTCGACCGCCAATGAGCAGTTCTTC. Its protein is CASSSTANEQFF.

At least ten counts were recorded for this clonotype. The chain links TRBV7-6 to TRBJ2-1; unclear D gene. The CDR3 contains 15 residues. Trimming took 4 bases from V and 4 from J, leaving 14 bases between them. Germline V gene sequence: CDR1 SGHVS, CDR2 FNYEAQ. The CDR3 sequence: CASSYRHSGYNEQFF. The DNA of the CDR3 is TGTGCCAGCAGCTACCGGCACTCCGGGTACAATGAGCAGTTCTTC.

This clonotype was detected ten times or more. The genes are TRBV29-1 and TRBJ2-7, with D possibly matching TRBD1 (6 bases). The CDR3 loop spans 15 amino acids. Per the germline V gene, CDR1 is SQVTM and CDR2 is ANQGSEA. V was clipped by 4 bases and J by 4 bases, with 20 bases between them. This chain's CDR3 is CSVGFIVTGRYEQYF. Here the CDR3 DNA reads TGCAGCGTTGGGTTTATCGTGACAGGACGGTACGAGCAGTACTTC.

This clonotype was counted at least ten times. V gene TRBV12-3 or TRBV12-4 combines with J gene TRBJ2-1; D not resolved. CDR3 length: 15 residues. The V end lost 0 bases, the J end lost 1 base, and 7 bases lay between the germline ends. CDR3 coding DNA: TGTGCCAGCAGTTTAGCGGCGGAATCCTACAATGAGCAGTTCTTC. As protein: CASSLAAESYNEQFF.

In regard to this clonotype: One base away lies a much larger clone, so this may be a sequencing read error. The gene calls are TRBV11-2 and TRBJ2-7; D remains unclear. The CDR3 totals 13 residues. Trimming shortened V by 2 bases and J by 5 bases, and 10 bases separated the two germline ends. Per the germline V gene, CDR1 is SGHAT and CDR2 is FQNNGV. Here the CDR3 DNA reads TGTGCCAGCAGCTTATCTTTTGCTCACGAGCAGTACTTC. It translates to CASSLSFAHEQYF.

The sample holds a few counts of this clonotype. The chain recombines TRBV5-4 with TRBJ2-1; 9 nucleotides line up with TRBD2. The CDR3 is 15 amino acids. V gave up 5 bases and J gave up 1 base; unmatched junction bases: 4. Germline V gene lookup returns CDR1 SGHNT and CDR2 YYREEE (reference sequence). As DNA, the CDR3 is TGTGCCAGCAGACTAAGCGGGGGGTCCTACAATGAGCAGTTCTTC. This translates into CASRLSGGSYNEQFF.

The chain recombines TRBV5-4 with TRBJ2-5, with D uncertain. Germline CDR1 SGHNT, CDR2 YYREEE (reference sequence). The CDR3 has 15 amino acids. Trimming pared 0 bases from V and 4 bases from J, leaving 13 bases between. DNA for the CDR3: TGTGCCAGCAGCTTGGTCGGGTCAAGCGCAGAGACCCAGTACTTC. Translated, it gives CASSLVGSSAETQYF.

On this clonotype: This sequence may be a read error, since a much larger clone differs from it by one base. The chain links TRBV5-6 to TRBJ2-1; D is possibly TRBD2 (6 bases). Germline lookup yields CDR1 SGHDT and CDR2 YYEEEE. The V and J ends lost 1 base and 4 bases respectively, with 15 bases between them. The CDR3 has 16 residues. CDR3 bases: TGTGCCAGCAGCTTGCGTTACCGGGACTTATACAATGAGCAGTTCTTC. This sequence encodes CASSLRYRDLYNEQFF.

This clonotype was detected many times. This chain connects TRBV9 to TRBJ2-1, with TRBD2 matching 9 bases. CDR1 and CDR2 (germline): SGDLS, YYNGEE. Trimming took 2 bases from V and 2 from J; bases not matched to a gene: 2. This CDR3 is built from 15 residues. CDR3 DNA: TGTGCCAGCAGCGTTAGCGGGAGCGCCTACAATGAGCAGTTCTTC. Protein sequence: CASSVSGSAYNEQFF.

The table lists this clonotype with many counts. The chain has TRBV14 and TRBJ2-7; a possible D gene is TRBD2 (5 bases). The CDR3 covers 12 residues. With 5 bases removed from V and 4 bases from J, the gap between germline ends came to 9 bases. The germline CDR1 and CDR2 sequences are SGHDN and FVKESK. In DNA form, the CDR3 reads TGTGCCAGCAGCAGCGGCCCGTACGAGCAGTACTTC. Its protein product is CASSSGPYEQYF.

Many counts were recorded for this clonotype. The V and J genes are TRBV12-3 or TRBV12-4 and TRBJ2-3; 8 bases are a match to TRBD2. The trim removed 5 bases at V and 2 bases at J, leaving 9 bases unmatched. CDR3 length equals 16 residues. CDR3 DNA: TGTGCCAGCAGTAAGTCCGGGACTAGTCACACAGATACGCAGTATTTT. It specifies CASSKSGTSHTDTQYF.

This clonotype occurred many times. The CDR3 is CASSYPAEAFF. The CDR3 nucleotides read TGTGCCAGCAGTTATCCTGCTGAAGCTTTCTTT. This chain uses TRBV6-2 or TRBV6-3 with TRBJ1-1; D remains unclear. The CDR3 sequence is 11 residues long. The germline V gene encodes CDR1 MNHEY and CDR2 SVGEGT. Trimming left V 3 bases short and J 6 bases short, with 5 bases between.

The rearrangement uses TRBV7-9 and TRBJ2-7; tentative D call: TRBD2 (5 bases). Germline V CDR1 and CDR2: SEHNR, FQNEAQ (reference sequence). Between the trimmed V and J ends, which lost 5 bases and 6 bases, there was a span of 20 bases. This CDR3 is 15 amino acids long. CDR3 nucleotide sequence: TGTGCCAGCAGCCCTGCGGGCTCCTCTTGGGCCGAGCAGTACTTC. Encoded protein: CASSPAGSSWAEQYF.

This clonotype was picked up many times. The rearrangement uses TRBV4-3 and TRBJ2-3; 9 bases align to TRBD2. V was pared by 0 bases and J by 1 base, with 5 bases of the junction left unmatched. This CDR3 contains 17 residues. Per the germline V gene, CDR1 is LGHNA and CDR2 is YSLEER. This chain's CDR3 is CASSQEASGTRTDTQYF. CDR3 in DNA: TGCGCCAGCAGCCAAGAGGCTAGCGGGACGCGCACAGATACGCAGTATTTT.

This clonotype was observed at least ten times. The chain combines TRBV7-9 with TRBJ1-5, with a weak D call TRBD1 (5 bases). CDR1 is SEHNR and CDR2 is FQNEAQ in the germline V gene (reference sequence). V dropped 1 base and J dropped 7 bases, with 11 bases sitting between them. The CDR3 covers 14 residues. CDR3 protein: CASSLDTGLQPQHF. DNA of the CDR3: TGTGCCAGCAGCTTAGATACGGGGCTCCAGCCCCAGCATTTT.

The chain combines TRBV27 with TRBJ2-3; D not resolved. Trimming removed 6 bases from V and 5 bases from J, with 12 bases in between. Germline loops: CDR1 MNHEY, CDR2 SMNVEV (reference sequence). The length of the CDR3 is 13 residues. The CDR3 nucleotides read TGTGCCAGCAGACCCCTACTACTAGATACGCAGTATTTT. This translates into CASRPLLLDTQYF.

This clonotype was counted many times. The chain is built from TRBV13 and TRBJ1-1; possibly TRBD1 for D (5 bases). This CDR3 comprises 17 residues. V lost 1 base and J lost 2, with 17 bases in between. From germline, CDR1 is PRHDT and CDR2 FYEKMQ (reference sequence). The CDR3 loop reads CASSLAPVATANTEAFF. CDR3 DNA: TGTGCCAGCAGCTTAGCCCCGGTGGCGACAGCCAACACTGAAGCTTTCTTT.

This clonotype was seen at least ten times. The V call is TRBV7-9, the J call TRBJ1-3, with D possibly matching TRBD1 (6 bases). Germline CDR1 reads SEHNR; CDR2 reads FQNEAQ (reference sequence). Trimming took 5 bases from V and 2 from J, leaving 13 bases between them. The CDR3 totals 15 residues. CDR3 sequence (DNA): TGTGCCAGCAGCCATTCAGGGGCTCCTGGAAACACCATATATTTT. Amino acid sequence: CASSHSGAPGNTIYF.